The 8 T cell receptor beta chains below were found in one sample sequenced in a study of blood T cells in healthy people across ages. Primers used in a second PCR of about 7 to 11 cycles were a sample-barcoded 5' primer and a J-beta primer mix. MiXCR was run by TCRdb on the 5' RACE reads, yielding one entry per CDR3 protein. The table includes approximately 900,000 distinct CDR3 sequences, about 28% detected once. The same sample was also used in a study of T cells of mothers and their children.

Material: blood. These receptors were taken from a woman between 40 and 55 years old in good health.

This chain joins TRBV27 and TRBJ2-5; 7 positions agree with TRBD1. CDR1 and CDR2 (germline): MNHEY, SMNVEV (reference sequence). J lost 11 bases, V lost 5 bases, and 11 bases had no gene match. The CDR3 sequence is 13 residues long. The CDR3: CASSSGQAHVQYF. DNA of the CDR3: TGTGCCAGCAGTAGTGGACAGGCCCACGTGCAGTACTTC.

This clonotype was seen a handful of times. The chain links TRBV7-4 to TRBJ1-5, with 7 bases aligning to TRBD1. The CDR3 runs 16 residues. CDR1 is SGHVT and CDR2 is SQSDAQ in the germline V gene. The junction had 14 bases not matched to a gene; V was cut back by 7 bases and J by 5 bases. The CDR3 nucleotides read TGTGCCAGCATCACACCGGCCGAACAGGGGCATCAGCCCCAGCATTTT. It specifies CASITPAEQGHQPQHF. Full variable domain (outside the CDR3, taken from reference TRBV7-4 and TRBJ1-5): GAGVSQSPRYKVAKRGRDVALRCDSISGHVTLYWYRQTLGQGSEVLTYSQSDAQRDKSGRPSGRFSAERPERSVSTLKIQRTEQGDSAVYLCASITPAEQGHQPQHFGDGTRLSIL.

This clonotype was detected a few times. A much larger clone lies a single base off, so this may be a read error. This chain links TRBV12-3 or TRBV12-4 with TRBJ2-7, with no clear D. This CDR3 spans 15 amino acids. Trimming took off 7 bases at V and 0 bases at J, with 16 bases between the two ends. The CDR3 protein is CASTRKAVNSYEQYF. The CDR3 DNA reads as TGTGCCAGCACCCGGAAGGCAGTTAACTCCTACGAGCAGTACTTC.

This chain uses TRBV28 with TRBJ1-2; D is undetermined. Trimming removed 3 bases from V and 2 bases from J, with 4 bases in between. Germline V CDR1 and CDR2: MDHEN, SYDVKM. This CDR3 is 12 amino acids long. In DNA form, the CDR3 reads TGTGCCAGCAGTTTCAAAAACTATGGCTACACCTTC. This sequence encodes CASSFKNYGYTF.

V gene TRBV6-5 combines with J gene TRBJ2-7; TRBD2 might be the D (6 bases). V was cut by 8 bases and J by 2 bases, with 19 bases left in between. The CDR3 spans 15 residues. From germline, CDR1 is MNHEY and CDR2 SVGAGI. DNA of the CDR3: TGTGCCAGCTCAATTCAAGGAGGGACCACCTACGAGCAGTACTTC. It translates to CASSIQGGTTYEQYF.

Worth noting for this clonotype: Relative to the germline gene, one junction end is altered; a read error may explain this. The J gene is TRBJ2-3, the V gene TRBV3-1; TRBD2 matches 7 bases. The germline CDR1 and CDR2 sequences are LGHDT and YNNKEL (reference sequence). This CDR3 has 16 amino acids. CDR3: CASSQNGGISTDAQYF. CDR3 DNA sequence: TGTGCCAGCAGCCAAAACGGGGGGATTAGCACAGATGCGCAGTATTTT.

The sample holds a few counts of this clonotype. The rearrangement uses TRBV7-6 and TRBJ1-6; maybe TRBD1 (5 bases). The CDR3 is 15 residues long. Germline CDR1 reads SGHVS; CDR2 reads FNYEAQ. V was pared by 6 bases and J by 6 bases, with 15 bases between. The CDR3 loop is CASSGALTGNSPLHF. The CDR3 bases are TGTGCCAGCAGTGGGGCGCTCACTGGTAATTCACCCCTCCACTTT.

This clonotype was seen many times. CDR3 nucleotide sequence: TGTGCCAGCAGTCCCAGGACAGGGAGGAATGAAAAACTGTTTTTT. Its translation is CASSPRTGRNEKLFF. The V gene is TRBV28, the J gene TRBJ1-4, with 8 bases that match TRBD1. The V and J ends lost 5 bases and 5 bases, in that order; junction bases with no gene match: 7. This CDR3 is built from 15 residues. Germline loops: CDR1 MDHEN, CDR2 SYDVKM.